This T cell receptor beta chain was documented in a study of regulatory T cells in long-lasting Graves disease. Documented time point: newly diagnosed GD, antithyroid drugs for less than 3 months. Preparation of the TCR library used RNA extracted from PBMCs. Building the TCR beta libraries relied on iRepertoire HTBI primers, and CDR3 regions underwent Arm-PCR. TCRdb ran MiXCR on the multiplex PCR reads and lists one entry per CDR3 protein. The data contain 450,000 to 600,000 distinct CDR3 sequences, about a sixth of them singletons. The V segment lost 4 bases and the J segment 4 bases; nucleotides outside the gene matches: 5. Germline-derived CDR1 and CDR2 are SGHTA and FQGNSA. The CDR3 spans 15 residues. In its sample, this clonotype was seen many times. The same data also went into a second study, on T cells in Graves' hyperthyroidism and ophthalmopathy. That work adds: Any patient presenting with uncontrolled infection, other autoimmune disease, pregnancy or lactation was left out.

The input for sequencing was peripheral blood mononuclear cells (PBMCs), taken at new diagnosis, from a patient treated with antithyroid drugs. This rearrangement joins TRBV7-2 to TRBJ2-3, with 10 bases aligning to TRBD2. This receptor was taken from a man aged 35-49 years with Graves disease. Here the CDR3 reads CASSSGLAEADTQYF. CDR3 nucleotide sequence: TGTGCCAGCAGCTCCGGACTAGCGGAAGCAGATACGCAGTATTTT. The entire variable domain, with the rest obtained from reference TRBV7-2 and TRBJ2-3, is as follows: GAGVSQSPSNKVTEKGKDVELRCDPISGHTALYWYRQSLGQGLEFLIYFQGNSAPDKSGLPSDRFSAERTGGSVSTLTIQRTQQEDSAVYLCASSSGLAEADTQYFGPGTRLTVL.